One sample yielded the 10 T cell receptor beta chains listed below, sequenced in a study of T cell clonality in common variable immunodeficiency. Using immunoSEQ multiplex PCR, the repertoire was profiled, and TCRdb retains in-frame clones only, with some absent. The data show around 50,000 clones, with none appearing a single time. Sequenced: peripheral blood mononuclear cells. Every receptor here comes from a person aged 18-70 years in good health.

This clone has ten or more counts. The observed sequence ends 3 residues before the CDR3 terminus, with the missing tail filled in from the germline J gene. This chain connects TRBV11-2 to TRBJ2-7; D gene ambiguous. Germline CDR1 is SGHAT and CDR2 is FQNNGV. Trimming left V 1 base short and J 6 bases short, with 7 bases between. The CDR3 spans 12 residues. CDR3 residues: CASSLAPFEQYF. The CDR3 bases that were read are TGTGCCAGCAGCTTAGCCCCCTTCGAG.

This clone was seen repeatedly, ten times or more. The read ends 3 residues shy of where the CDR3 ends; the end is completed using the germline J gene. This chain connects TRBV4-2 to TRBJ1-5; D may be TRBD1 (5 bases). This CDR3 is built from 17 residues. V lost 0 bases, J lost 2 bases, and 14 bases lay in between. Per the germline V gene, CDR1 is LGHNA and CDR2 is YNFKEQ. Incomplete CDR3 DNA: TGTGCCAGCAGCCAAGAGGGTCCAGGGATTGGCAATCAGCCC. It yields the protein CASSQEGPGIGNQP. The full-length CDR3 reads as CASSQEGPGIGNQPQHF.

This clone was recorded at least ten times. The read terminates 3 residues ahead of where the CDR3 ends, so the germline J gene completes it. The chain recombines TRBV18 with TRBJ2-1; 8 bases fit TRBD1. Unmatched junction bases numbered 10, after V lost 9 bases and J lost 3 bases. Germline loops: CDR1 KGHSH, CDR2 LQKENI. This CDR3 has 15 amino acids. The sequenced part of the CDR3 DNA is TGTGCCAGTATGATCGGGACAGGTAACTACAATGAG. Amino acid sequence: CASMIGTGNYNE. The full CDR3 protein reads CASMIGTGNYNEQFF.

This clone appeared a few times. With the read ending 3 residues before the CDR3 end, the germline J gene is used to fill in that end. The rearrangement links TRBV19 to TRBJ1-2; D is possibly TRBD1 (5 bases). The CDR3 consists of 15 residues. CDR1 is LNHDA and CDR2 is SQIVND in the germline V gene (reference sequence). The part of the CDR3 DNA that was read is TGTGCCAGTAGTATGATCGAGGGGATCACAGATACC. Protein sequence: CASSMIEGITDT. The full CDR3 protein reads CASSMIEGITDTYTF.

This clone was picked up many times. The observed sequence ends 3 residues before the CDR3 terminus, with the missing tail filled in from the germline J gene. The rearrangement joins TRBV6-4 to TRBJ1-1; the match to TRBD1 covers 8 bases. V lost 2 bases, J lost 6 bases, and 14 bases stayed unmatched. The CDR3 totals 17 residues. Germline loops: CDR1 MRHNA, CDR2 SNTAGT. The part of the CDR3 DNA that was read is TGTGCCAGCAGTGACCTTTGGACAGGGACGAGAAACTCTGAA. It specifies CASSDLWTGTRNSE. The whole CDR3 is CASSDLWTGTRNSEAFF.

In this sample, this clone turned up many times. The read finishes 3 residues shy of the CDR3 end, and the germline J gene is used to complete it. V usage is TRBV7-2 and J usage is TRBJ2-7, with a tentative D call TRBD1 (5 bases). With 4 bases removed from V and 4 bases from J, the gap between germline ends came to 8 bases. The germline V gene encodes CDR1 SGHTA and CDR2 FQGNSA. The CDR3 spans 12 residues. The DNA read from the CDR3 is TGTGCCAGCAGCTCGGACAATTACGAG. It specifies CASSSDNYE. The CDR3 reads in full as CASSSDNYEQYF.

This clone was recorded many times. The observed sequence ends 3 residues before the CDR3 terminus, with the missing tail filled in from the germline J gene. The chain carries TRBV30 and TRBJ2-3; 7 bases line up with TRBD1. Germline lookup yields CDR1 GTSNPN and CDR2 SVGIG (reference sequence). CDR3 length: 14 amino acids. J gave up 6 bases and V 3 bases, and 9 bases lay outside the gene matches. The CDR3: CAWSLGQLSDTQYF. The CDR3 DNA, read in part, is TGTGCCTGGAGCCTGGGACAGCTATCGGATACG. The full variable domain, completed using reference TRBV30 and TRBJ2-3, is SQTIHQWPATLVQPVGSPLSLECTVEGTSNPNLYWYRQAAGRGLQLLFYSVGIGQISSEVPQNLSASRPQDRQFILSSKKLLLSDSGFYLCAWSLGQLSDTQYFGPGTRLTVL.

This clone was detected ten times or more. CDR3 DNA, as far as it was read: TGTGCCAGCAGGCTTTGGGGACCGGGGGGCGACGAG. Amino acids: CASRLWGPGGDE. Given in full, the CDR3 is CASRLWGPGGDEQYF. V gene TRBV6-2 or TRBV6-3 combines with J gene TRBJ2-7; possibly TRBD2 for D (7 bases). The read terminates 3 residues ahead of where the CDR3 ends, so the germline J gene completes it. With 6 bases removed from V and 5 bases from J, the gap between germline ends came to 20 bases. The germline V gene encodes CDR1 MNHEY and CDR2 SVGEGT. The length of the CDR3 is 15 residues.

This clone was counted at least ten times. The read falls 3 residues short of the CDR3 end, and the missing part is taken from the germline J gene. The V gene is TRBV11-2, the J gene TRBJ2-3, with 7 positions matching TRBD2. This CDR3 has 14 amino acids. V trimming: 5 bases; J trimming: 3 bases; junction bases outside the gene matches: 5. Looked up from germline, CDR1 is SGHAT and CDR2 is FQNNGV. CDR3 DNA (partial): TGTGCCAGCAGCATGGGGGGGTTGACAGATACG. It codes for CASSMGGLTDT. The CDR3, in full, reads CASSMGGLTDTQYF.

This clone was counted at least ten times. Read sequence stops 3 residues before the CDR3 end, and the germline J gene provides the missing end. This chain joins TRBV29-1 and TRBJ2-2, with a possible D match to TRBD2 (5 bases). Trimming removed 4 bases from V and 0 bases from J, with 9 bases in between. Germline CDR1 reads SQVTM; CDR2 reads ANQGSEA. There are 14 residues in the CDR3. The DNA read from the CDR3 is TGCAGCGTTGCTCGGGGTACGAACACCGGGGAG. This gives the protein CSVARGTNTGE. The complete CDR3 protein is CSVARGTNTGELFF.